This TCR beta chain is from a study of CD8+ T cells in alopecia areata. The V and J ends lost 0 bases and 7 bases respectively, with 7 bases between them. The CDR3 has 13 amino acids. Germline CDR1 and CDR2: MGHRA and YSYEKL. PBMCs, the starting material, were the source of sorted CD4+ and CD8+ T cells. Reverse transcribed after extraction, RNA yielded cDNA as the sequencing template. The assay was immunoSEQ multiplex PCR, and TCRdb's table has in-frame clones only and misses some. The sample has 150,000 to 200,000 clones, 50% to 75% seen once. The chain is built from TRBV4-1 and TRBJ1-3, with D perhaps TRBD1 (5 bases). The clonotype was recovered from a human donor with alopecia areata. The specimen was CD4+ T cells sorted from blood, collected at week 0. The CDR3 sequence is CASSQEEGNTIYF. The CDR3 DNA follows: TGCGCCAGCAGCCAAGAGGAGGGGAACACCATATATTTT.